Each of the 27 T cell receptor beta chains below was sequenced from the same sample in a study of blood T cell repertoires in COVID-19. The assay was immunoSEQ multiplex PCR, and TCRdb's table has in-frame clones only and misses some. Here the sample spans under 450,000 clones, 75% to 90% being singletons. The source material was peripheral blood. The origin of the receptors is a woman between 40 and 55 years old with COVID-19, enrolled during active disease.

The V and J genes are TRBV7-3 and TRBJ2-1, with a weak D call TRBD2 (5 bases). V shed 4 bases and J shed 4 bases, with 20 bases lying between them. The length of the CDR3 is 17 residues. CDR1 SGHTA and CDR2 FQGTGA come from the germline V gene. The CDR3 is CASSSDLRAPGYNEQFF. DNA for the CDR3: TGTGCCAGCAGCTCGGACCTCCGGGCCCCGGGGTACAATGAGCAGTTCTTC. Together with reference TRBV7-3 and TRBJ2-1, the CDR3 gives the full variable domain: GAGVSQTPSNKVTEKGKYVELRCDPISGHTALYWYRQSLGQGPEFLIYFQGTGAADDSGLPNDRFFAVRPEGSVSTLKIQRTERGDSAVYLCASSSDLRAPGYNEQFFGPGTRLTVL.

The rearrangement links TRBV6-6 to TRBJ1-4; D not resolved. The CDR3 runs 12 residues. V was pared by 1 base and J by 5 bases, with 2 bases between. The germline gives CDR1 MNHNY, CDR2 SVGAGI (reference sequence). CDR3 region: CASSYLNEKLFF. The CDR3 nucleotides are TGTGCCAGCAGTTACTTAAATGAAAAACTGTTTTTT.

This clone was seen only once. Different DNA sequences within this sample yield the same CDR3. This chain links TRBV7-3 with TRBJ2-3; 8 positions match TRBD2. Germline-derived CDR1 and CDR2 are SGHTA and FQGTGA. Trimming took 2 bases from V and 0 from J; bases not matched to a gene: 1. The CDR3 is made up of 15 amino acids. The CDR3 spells CASSLAGGSTDTQYF. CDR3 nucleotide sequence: TGTGCCAGCAGCTTAGCGGGGGGCAGCACAGATACGCAGTATTTT.

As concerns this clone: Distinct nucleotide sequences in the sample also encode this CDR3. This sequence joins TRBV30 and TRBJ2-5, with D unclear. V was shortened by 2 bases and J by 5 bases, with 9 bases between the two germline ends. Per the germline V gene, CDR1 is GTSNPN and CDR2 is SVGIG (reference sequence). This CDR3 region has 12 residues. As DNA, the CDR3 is TGTGCCTGGAGTCCGGGTGGGGAGACCCAGTACTTC. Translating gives CAWSPGGETQYF.

CDR3 protein: CASSFIGLMGGGAFF. The CDR3 bases are TGTGCCAGCAGCTTCATCGGGTTGATGGGCGGGGGAGCTTTCTTT. The V call is TRBV7-2, the J call TRBJ1-1; possible D gene TRBD1, 5 bases. V lost 3 bases and J lost 10, with 21 bases in between. From germline, CDR1 is SGHTA and CDR2 FQGNSA. The CDR3 extends over 15 amino acids. The full variable domain, rest sourced from reference TRBV7-2 and TRBJ1-1, is GAGVSQSPSNKVTEKGKDVELRCDPISGHTALYWYRQSLGQGLEFLIYFQGNSAPDKSGLPSDRFSAERTGGSVSTLTIQRTQQEDSAVYLCASSFIGLMGGGAFFGQGTRLTVV.

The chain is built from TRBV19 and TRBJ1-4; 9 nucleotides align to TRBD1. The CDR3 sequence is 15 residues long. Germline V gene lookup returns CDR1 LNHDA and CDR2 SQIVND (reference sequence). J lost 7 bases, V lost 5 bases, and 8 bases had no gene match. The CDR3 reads CASSSDRGRSEKLFF. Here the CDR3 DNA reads TGTGCCAGTAGTTCCGACAGGGGGAGGTCTGAAAAACTGTTTTTT.

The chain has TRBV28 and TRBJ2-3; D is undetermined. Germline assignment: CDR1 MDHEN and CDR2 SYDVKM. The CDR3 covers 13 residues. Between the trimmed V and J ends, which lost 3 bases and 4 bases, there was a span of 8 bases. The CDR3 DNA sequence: TGTGCCAGCAGTTTGTCAGAATCAGATACGCAGTATTTT. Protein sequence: CASSLSESDTQYF.

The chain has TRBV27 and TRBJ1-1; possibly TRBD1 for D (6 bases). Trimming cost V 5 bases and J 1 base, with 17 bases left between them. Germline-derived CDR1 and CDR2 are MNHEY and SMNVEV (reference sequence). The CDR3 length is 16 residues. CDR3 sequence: CASSPTGGASNTEAFF. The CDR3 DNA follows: TGTGCCAGCAGTCCCACGGGGGGGGCGTCGAACACTGAAGCTTTCTTT.

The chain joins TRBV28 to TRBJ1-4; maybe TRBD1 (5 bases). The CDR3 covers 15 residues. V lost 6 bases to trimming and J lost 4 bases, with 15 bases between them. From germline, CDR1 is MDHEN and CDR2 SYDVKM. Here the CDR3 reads CASSPGGVSNEKLFF. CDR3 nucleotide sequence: TGTGCCAGCAGCCCTGGGGGGGTCAGTAATGAAAAACTGTTTTTT.

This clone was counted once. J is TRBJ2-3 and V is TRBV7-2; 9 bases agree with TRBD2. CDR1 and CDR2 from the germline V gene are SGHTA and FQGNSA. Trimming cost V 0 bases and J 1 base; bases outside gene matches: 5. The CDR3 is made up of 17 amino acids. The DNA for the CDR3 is TGTGCCAGCAGCTTAGCGGGTAGCGGGAGTGGCACAGATACGCAGTATTTT. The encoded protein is CASSLAGSGSGTDTQYF.

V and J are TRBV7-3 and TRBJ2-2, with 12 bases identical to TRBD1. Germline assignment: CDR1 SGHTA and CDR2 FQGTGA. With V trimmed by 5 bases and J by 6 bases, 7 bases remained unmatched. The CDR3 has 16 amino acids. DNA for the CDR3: TGTGCCAGCAGCAAATCGGGACAGGGGGCTCCCGGGGAGCTGTTTTTT. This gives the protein CASSKSGQGAPGELFF. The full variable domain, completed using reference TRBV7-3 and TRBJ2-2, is GAGVSQTPSNKVTEKGKYVELRCDPISGHTALYWYRQSLGQGPEFLIYFQGTGAADDSGLPNDRFFAVRPEGSVSTLKIQRTERGDSAVYLCASSKSGQGAPGELFFGEGSRLTVL.

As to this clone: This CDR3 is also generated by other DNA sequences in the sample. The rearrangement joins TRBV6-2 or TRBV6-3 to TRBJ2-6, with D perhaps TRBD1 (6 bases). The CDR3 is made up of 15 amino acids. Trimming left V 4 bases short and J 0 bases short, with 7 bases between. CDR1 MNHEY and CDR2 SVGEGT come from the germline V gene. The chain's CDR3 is CASSLDSSGANVLTF. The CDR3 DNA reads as TGTGCCAGCAGTTTGGACAGCTCTGGGGCCAACGTCCTGACTTTC.

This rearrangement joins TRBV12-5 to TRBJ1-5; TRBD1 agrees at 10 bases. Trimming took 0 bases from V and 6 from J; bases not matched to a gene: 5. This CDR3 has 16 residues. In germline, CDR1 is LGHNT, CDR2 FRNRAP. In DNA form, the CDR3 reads TGTGCTAGTGGTTTGGTAGGACAGGGGGATCGTCAGCCCCAGCATTTT. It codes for CASGLVGQGDRQPQHF.

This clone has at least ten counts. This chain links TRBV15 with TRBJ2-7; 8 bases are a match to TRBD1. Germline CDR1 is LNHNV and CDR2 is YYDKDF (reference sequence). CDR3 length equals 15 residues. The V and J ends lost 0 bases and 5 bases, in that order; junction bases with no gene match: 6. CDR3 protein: CATSRDRTGSHEQYF. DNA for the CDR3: TGTGCCACCAGCAGAGATAGGACAGGGTCGCACGAGCAGTACTTC.

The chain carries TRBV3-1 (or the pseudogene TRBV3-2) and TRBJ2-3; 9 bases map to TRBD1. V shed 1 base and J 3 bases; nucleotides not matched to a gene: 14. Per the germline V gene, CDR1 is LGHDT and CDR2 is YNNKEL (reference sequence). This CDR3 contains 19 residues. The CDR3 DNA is TGTGCCAGCAGCCAAGCTCCTACCGGACAGGGGAAGAGTACAGATACGCAGTATTTT. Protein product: CASSQAPTGQGKSTDTQYF.

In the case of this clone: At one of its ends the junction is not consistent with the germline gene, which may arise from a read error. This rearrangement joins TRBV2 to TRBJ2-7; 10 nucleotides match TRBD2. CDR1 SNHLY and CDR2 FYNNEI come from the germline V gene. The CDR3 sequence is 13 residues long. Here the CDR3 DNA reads TGTGCCAGCAGTCAAGCGGGAGGGGGCGAGCAGTACTTC. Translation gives CASSQAGGGEQYF.

DNA for the CDR3: TGTGCCAGCGGGGGGCTAGCGGGAGCTTCTGATACGCAGTATTTT. It encodes CASGGLAGASDTQYF. The chain links TRBV28 to TRBJ2-3, with TRBD2 matching 10 bases. Germline-derived CDR1 and CDR2 are MDHEN and SYDVKM. This CDR3 region has 15 residues. V lost 8 bases, J lost 6 bases, and 11 bases stayed unmatched.

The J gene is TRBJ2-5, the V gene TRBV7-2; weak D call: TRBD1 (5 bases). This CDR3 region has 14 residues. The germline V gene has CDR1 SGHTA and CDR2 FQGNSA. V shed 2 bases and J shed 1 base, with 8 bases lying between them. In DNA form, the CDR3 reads TGTGCCAGCAGCTTAAGGGGCCTCCAAGAGACCCAGTACTTC. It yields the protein CASSLRGLQETQYF.

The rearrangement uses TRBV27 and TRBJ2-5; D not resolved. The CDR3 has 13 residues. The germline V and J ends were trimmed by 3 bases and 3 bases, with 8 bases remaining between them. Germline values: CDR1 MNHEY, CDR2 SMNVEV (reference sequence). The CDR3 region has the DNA TGTGCCAGCAGTTTTCGGCGGAAAGAGACCCAGTACTTC. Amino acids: CASSFRRKETQYF.

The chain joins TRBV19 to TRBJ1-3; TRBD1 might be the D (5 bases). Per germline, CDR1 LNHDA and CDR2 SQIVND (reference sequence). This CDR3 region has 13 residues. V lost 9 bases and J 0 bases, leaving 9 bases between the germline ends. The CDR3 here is CASRRGSGNTIYF. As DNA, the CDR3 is TGTGCCAGCCGGAGGGGCTCTGGAAACACCATATATTTT.

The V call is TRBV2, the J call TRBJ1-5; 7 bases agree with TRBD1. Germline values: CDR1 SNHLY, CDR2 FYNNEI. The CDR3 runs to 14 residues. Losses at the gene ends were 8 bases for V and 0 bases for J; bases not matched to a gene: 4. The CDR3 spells CASAHRGSNQPQHF. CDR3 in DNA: TGTGCCAGCGCCCACAGGGGTAGCAATCAGCCCCAGCATTTT.

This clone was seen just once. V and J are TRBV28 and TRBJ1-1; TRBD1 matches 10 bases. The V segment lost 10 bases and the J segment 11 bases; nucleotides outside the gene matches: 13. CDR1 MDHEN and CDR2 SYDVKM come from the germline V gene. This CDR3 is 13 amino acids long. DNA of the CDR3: TGTGCCACACGAAAGGGACAGGGGCTCGGTGCTTTCTTT. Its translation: CATRKGQGLGAFF.

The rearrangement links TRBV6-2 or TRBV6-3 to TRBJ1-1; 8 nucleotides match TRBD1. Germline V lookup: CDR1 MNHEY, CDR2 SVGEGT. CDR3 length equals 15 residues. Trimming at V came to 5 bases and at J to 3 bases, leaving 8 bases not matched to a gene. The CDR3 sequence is CASSARQGLYTEAFF. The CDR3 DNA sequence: TGTGCCAGCAGTGCCCGACAGGGGTTGTACACTGAAGCTTTCTTT.

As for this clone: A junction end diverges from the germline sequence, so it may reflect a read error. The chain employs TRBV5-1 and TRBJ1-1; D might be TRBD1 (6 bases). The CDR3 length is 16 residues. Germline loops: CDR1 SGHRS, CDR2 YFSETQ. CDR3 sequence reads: CASSPSRGGLNTETFF. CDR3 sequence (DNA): TGCGCCAGCAGCCCGAGCAGGGGAGGGTTGAACACTGAAACTTTCTTT.

CDR3 region: CASTALGVGNTIYF. The CDR3, as DNA: TGTGCCAGCACCGCATTAGGAGTTGGAAACACCATATATTTT. This chain joins TRBV28 and TRBJ1-3; D unclear. With 7 bases removed from V and 3 bases from J, the gap between germline ends came to 13 bases. The CDR3 is made up of 14 amino acids. CDR1 MDHEN and CDR2 SYDVKM come from the germline V gene.

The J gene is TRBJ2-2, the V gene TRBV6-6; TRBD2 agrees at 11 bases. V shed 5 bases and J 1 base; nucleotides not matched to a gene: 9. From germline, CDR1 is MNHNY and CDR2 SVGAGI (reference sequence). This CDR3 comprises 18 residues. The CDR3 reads CASSPKDGLAGNTGELFF. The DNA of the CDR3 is TGTGCCAGCAGTCCCAAAGATGGACTAGCGGGGAACACCGGGGAGCTGTTTTTT.

DNA for the CDR3: TGCAGCACGAACGGGGAAAACACCGGGGAGCTGTTTTTT. Translated: CSTNGENTGELFF. This rearrangement joins TRBV29-1 to TRBJ2-2, with a weak D call TRBD2 (5 bases). Trimming shortened V by 8 bases and J by 2 bases, and 12 bases separated the two germline ends. CDR3 length equals 13 residues. Germline V lookup: CDR1 SQVTM, CDR2 ANQGSEA.